This T cell receptor beta chain emerged from a study of blood T cell repertoires in COVID-19. Study information: The United States, Italy and Spain provided the acute and convalescent COVID-19 samples.

Per the study methods: Reference gene primer amplification gave nucleated cell count estimates. Repertoires were generated with immunoSEQ multiplex PCR, while TCRdb's copy carries only in-frame clones and drops some. V and J calls and clone size are as listed in that table; D and trimming were resolved from the DNA. This sample carries some 390,000 clones, about 89% of them seen once, and the ten largest clones take 2% to 2.5%. The CDR3 length is 13 residues. Trimming took off 0 bases at V and 9 bases at J, with 10 bases between the two ends. The chain employs TRBV12-3 or TRBV12-4 and TRBJ2-3; D is unresolved. The clonotype originates from a woman aged 55 to 70 with COVID-19, enrolled during active disease. The sequenced sample consisted of peripheral blood. CDR3 nucleotide sequence: TGTGCCAGCAGTTTAGCGAGGCGAAGCACGCAGTATTTT. Amino acid sequence: CASSLARRSTQYF.